The clone carrying this TCR beta chain was detected many times. Using RNA transcripts as the source, TCR beta CDR3 regions were amplified. A first-round RT-PCR of the TCR CDR3 used the HTBI primer set. From the multiplex PCR reads, TCRdb called clonotypes with MiXCR, one entry per CDR3 protein. The sample includes about 360,000 distinct CDR3 sequences, 15% to 19% seen only once; the top ten take 28%. The data originate from a study of T cells in Graves' hyperthyroidism and ophthalmopathy. The length of the CDR3 is 15 residues. With V trimmed by 2 bases and J by 0 bases, 4 bases remained unmatched. Germline V CDR1 and CDR2: MGHRA, YSYEKL.

The receptor comes from a young woman with Graves' hyperthyroidism that later progressed to Graves' ophthalmopathy. The chain carries TRBV4-1 and TRBJ2-7, with 7 bases fitting TRBD1. Material: blood. CDR3 amino acids: CASSQLRDSSYEQYF. The CDR3, as DNA: TGCGCCAGCAGCCAACTCCGGGACAGCTCCTACGAGCAGTACTTC.